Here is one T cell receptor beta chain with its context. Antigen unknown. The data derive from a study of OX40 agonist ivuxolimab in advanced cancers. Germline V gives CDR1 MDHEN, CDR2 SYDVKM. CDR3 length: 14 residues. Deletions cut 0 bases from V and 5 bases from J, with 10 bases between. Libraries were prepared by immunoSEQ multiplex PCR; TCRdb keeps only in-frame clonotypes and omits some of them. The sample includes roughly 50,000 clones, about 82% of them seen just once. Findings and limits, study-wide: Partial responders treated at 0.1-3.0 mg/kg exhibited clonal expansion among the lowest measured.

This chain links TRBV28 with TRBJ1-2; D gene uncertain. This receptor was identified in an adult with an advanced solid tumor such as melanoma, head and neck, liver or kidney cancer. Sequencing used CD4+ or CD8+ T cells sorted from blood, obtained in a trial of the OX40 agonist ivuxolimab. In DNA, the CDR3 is TGTGCCAGCAGTTTATGGGAGTTAGGATATGGCTACACCTTC. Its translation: CASSLWELGYGYTF.